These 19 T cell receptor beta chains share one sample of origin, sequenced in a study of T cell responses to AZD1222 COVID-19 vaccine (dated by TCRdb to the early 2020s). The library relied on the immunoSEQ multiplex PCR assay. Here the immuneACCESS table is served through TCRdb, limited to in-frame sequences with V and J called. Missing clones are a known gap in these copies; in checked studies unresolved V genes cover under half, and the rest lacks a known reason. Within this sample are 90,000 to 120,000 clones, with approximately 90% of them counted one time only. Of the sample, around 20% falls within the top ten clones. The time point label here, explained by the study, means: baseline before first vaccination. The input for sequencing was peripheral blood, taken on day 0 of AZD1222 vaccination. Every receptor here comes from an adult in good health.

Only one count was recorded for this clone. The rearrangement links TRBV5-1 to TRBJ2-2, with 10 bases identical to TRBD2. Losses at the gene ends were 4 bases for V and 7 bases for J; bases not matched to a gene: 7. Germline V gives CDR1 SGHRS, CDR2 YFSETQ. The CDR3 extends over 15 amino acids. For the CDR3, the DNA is TGCGCCAGCAGCCAAGCGGGGGGGCCTATCGGGGAGCTGTTTTTT. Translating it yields CASSQAGGPIGELFF.

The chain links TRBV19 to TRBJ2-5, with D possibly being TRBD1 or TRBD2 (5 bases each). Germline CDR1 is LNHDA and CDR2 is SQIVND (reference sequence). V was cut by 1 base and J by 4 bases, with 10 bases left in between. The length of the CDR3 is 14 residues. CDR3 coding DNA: TGTGCCAGTAGTATAGCCGGGGACCGAGAGACCCAGTACTTC. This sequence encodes CASSIAGDRETQYF.

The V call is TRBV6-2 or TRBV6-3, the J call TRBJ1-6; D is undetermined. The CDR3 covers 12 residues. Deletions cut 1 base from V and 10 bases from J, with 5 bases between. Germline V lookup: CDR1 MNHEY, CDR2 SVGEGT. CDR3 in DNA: TGTGCCAGCAGTTACTTTCGGTCACCCCTCCACTTT. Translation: CASSYFRSPLHF.

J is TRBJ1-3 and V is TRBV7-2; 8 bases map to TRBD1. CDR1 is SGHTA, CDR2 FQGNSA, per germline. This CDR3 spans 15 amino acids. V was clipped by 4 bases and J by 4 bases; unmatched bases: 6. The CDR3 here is CASSYNRGTGNTIYF. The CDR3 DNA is TGTGCCAGCAGCTACAACAGGGGGACCGGAAACACCATATATTTT.

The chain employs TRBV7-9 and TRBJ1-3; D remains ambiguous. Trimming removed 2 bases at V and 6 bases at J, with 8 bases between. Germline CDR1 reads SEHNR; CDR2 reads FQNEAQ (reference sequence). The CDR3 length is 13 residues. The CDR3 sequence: CASSLSTSNTIYF. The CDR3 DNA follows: TGTGCCAGCAGCTTAAGCACCTCAAACACCATATATTTT.

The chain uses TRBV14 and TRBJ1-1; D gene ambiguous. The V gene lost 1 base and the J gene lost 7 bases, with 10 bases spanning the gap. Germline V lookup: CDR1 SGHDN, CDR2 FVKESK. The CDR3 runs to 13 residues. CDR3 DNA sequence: TGTGCCAGCAGCCAAGGGGCGTACGGTGAAGCTTTCTTT. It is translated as CASSQGAYGEAFF. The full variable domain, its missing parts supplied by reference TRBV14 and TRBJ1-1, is EAGVTQFPSHSVIEKGQTVTLRCDPISGHDNLYWYRRVMGKEIKFLLHFVKESKQDESGMPNNRFLAERTGGTYSTLKVQPAELEDSGVYFCASSQGAYGEAFFGQGTRLTVV.

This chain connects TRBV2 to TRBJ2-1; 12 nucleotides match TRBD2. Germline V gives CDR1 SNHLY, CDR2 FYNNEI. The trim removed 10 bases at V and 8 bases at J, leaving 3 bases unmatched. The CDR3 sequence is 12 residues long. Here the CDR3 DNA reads TGTGCCACTAGCGGGGGGGCATATGAGCAGTTCTTC. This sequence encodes CATSGGAYEQFF.

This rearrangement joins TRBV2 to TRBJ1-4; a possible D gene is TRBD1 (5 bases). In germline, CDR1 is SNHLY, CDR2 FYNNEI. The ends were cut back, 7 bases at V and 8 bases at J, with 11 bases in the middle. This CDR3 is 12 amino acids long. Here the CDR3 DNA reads TGTGCCAGCAATCAGGGACGAGAAAAACTGTTTTTT. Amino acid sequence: CASNQGREKLFF.

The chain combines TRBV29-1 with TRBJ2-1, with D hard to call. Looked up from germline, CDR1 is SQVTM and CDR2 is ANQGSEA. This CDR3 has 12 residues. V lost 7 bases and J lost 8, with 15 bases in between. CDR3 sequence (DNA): TGCAGCGCCGAATACGGAGTGCATGAGCAGTTCTTC. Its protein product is CSAEYGVHEQFF.

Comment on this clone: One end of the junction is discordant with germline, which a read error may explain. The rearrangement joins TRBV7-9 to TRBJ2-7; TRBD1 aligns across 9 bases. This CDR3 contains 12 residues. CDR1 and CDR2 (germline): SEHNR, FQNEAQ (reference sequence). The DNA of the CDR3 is TGTGCCAGCAGCTTAGCGGGGACAGGGTTCAGCTTC. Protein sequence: CASSLAGTGFSF.

The CDR3 region is CASSLILAGGPSYNEQFF. In DNA, the CDR3 is TGTGCCAGCAGCTTAATACTAGCGGGGGGGCCGTCCTACAATGAGCAGTTCTTC. The chain combines TRBV7-6 with TRBJ2-1, with TRBD2 identical over 13 bases. The CDR3 is 18 residues long. Germline values: CDR1 SGHVS, CDR2 FNYEAQ. The trim removed 2 bases at V and 1 base at J, leaving 5 bases unmatched.

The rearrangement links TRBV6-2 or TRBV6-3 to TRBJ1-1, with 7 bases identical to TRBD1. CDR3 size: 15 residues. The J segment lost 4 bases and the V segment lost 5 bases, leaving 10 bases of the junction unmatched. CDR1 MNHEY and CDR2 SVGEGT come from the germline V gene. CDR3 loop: CASSLNRGRTTEAFF. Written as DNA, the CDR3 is TGTGCCAGCAGTCTCAACAGGGGTCGGACCACTGAAGCTTTCTTT.

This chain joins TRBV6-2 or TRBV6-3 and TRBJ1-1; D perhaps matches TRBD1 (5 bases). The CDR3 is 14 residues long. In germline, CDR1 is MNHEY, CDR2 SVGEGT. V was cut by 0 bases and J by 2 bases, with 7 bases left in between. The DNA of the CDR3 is TGTGCCAGCAGTTACTCTCAGGGTAACACTGAAGCTTTCTTT. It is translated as CASSYSQGNTEAFF.

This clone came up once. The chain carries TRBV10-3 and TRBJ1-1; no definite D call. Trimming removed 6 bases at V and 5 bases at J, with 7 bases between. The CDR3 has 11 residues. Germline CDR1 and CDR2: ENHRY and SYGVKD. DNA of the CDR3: TGTGCCATCAGGAATGGTACTGAAGCTTTCTTT. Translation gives CAIRNGTEAFF.

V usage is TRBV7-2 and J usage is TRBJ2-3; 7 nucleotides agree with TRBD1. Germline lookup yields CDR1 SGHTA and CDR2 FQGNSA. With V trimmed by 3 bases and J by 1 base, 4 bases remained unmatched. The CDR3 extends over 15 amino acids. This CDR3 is CASSFEGAGTDTQYF. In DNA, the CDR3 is TGTGCCAGCAGCTTCGAGGGGGCCGGCACAGATACGCAGTATTTT.

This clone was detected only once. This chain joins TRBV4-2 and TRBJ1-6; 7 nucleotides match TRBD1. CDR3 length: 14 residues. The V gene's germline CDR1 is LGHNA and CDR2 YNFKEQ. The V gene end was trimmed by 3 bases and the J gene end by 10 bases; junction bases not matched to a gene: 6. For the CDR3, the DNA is TGTGCCAGCAGCCACACAGGGGTTGGCTCACCCCTCCACTTT. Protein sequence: CASSHTGVGSPLHF.

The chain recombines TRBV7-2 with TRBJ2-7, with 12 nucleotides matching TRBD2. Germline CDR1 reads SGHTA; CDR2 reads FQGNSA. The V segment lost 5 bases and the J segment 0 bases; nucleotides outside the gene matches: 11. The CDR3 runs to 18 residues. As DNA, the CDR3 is TGTGCCAGCAGCACACGACTAGCGGGGGCCCTCAGCTCCTACGAGCAGTACTTC. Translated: CASSTRLAGALSSYEQYF.

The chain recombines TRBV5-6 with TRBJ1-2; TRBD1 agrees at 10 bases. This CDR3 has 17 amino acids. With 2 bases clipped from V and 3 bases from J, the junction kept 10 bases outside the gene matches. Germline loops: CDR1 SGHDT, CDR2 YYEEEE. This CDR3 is CASSFTGQGIQYYGYTF. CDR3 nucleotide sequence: TGTGCCAGCAGCTTTACGGGACAGGGGATCCAATACTATGGCTACACCTTC.

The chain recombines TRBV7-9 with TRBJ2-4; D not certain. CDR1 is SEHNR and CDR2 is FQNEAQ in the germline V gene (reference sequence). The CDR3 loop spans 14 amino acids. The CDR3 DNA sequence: TGTGCTGTCCCGCTTATGGGTGACAAAAACATTCAGTACTTC. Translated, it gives CAVPLMGDKNIQYF.